Listed here are 26 T cell receptor beta chains from one sample, sequenced in a study of neoadjuvant anti-PD-1 for oral cavity cancer. Sequencing was performed with immunoSEQ multiplex PCR; in TCRdb, only in-frame clones are kept and a portion is missing. This sample yields about 5,800 clones, of which roughly three fifths are seen a single time; roughly 7.1% belongs to the top ten. Time point of the sample: after neoadjuvant nivolumab, at surgical resection. The sequenced sample was tumor tissue, obtained after nivolumab (anti-PD-1) treatment. These receptors came from a person aged 35 to 85 with oral cavity squamous cell carcinoma.

The CDR3: CASSLAGSMNTEAFF. The CDR3 DNA sequence: TGCGCCAGCAGCTTGGCGGGATCCATGAACACTGAAGCTTTCTTT. The rearrangement links TRBV5-1 to TRBJ1-1; D gene ambiguous. Looked up from germline, CDR1 is SGHRS and CDR2 is YFSETQ. The CDR3 is made up of 15 amino acids. Trimming left V 0 bases short and J 0 bases short, with 9 bases between.

J is TRBJ2-2 and V is TRBV2; D remains unclear. The length of the CDR3 is 15 residues. V lost 4 bases and J 0 bases, leaving 9 bases between the germline ends. CDR1 is SNHLY and CDR2 is FYNNEI in the germline V gene. CDR3 sequence reads: CASSGEQSNTGELFF. CDR3 sequence (DNA): TGTGCCAGCAGTGGTGAACAGTCGAACACCGGGGAGCTGTTTTTT.

This chain links TRBV2 with TRBJ2-5; 9 bases fit TRBD2. Per the germline V gene, CDR1 is SNHLY and CDR2 is FYNNEI. This CDR3 comprises 16 residues. The V gene end was trimmed by 3 bases and the J gene end by 2 bases; junction bases not matched to a gene: 7. The DNA of the CDR3 is TGTGCCAGCAGTGAGGCGACTAGCGGAGCGCAAGAGACCCAGTACTTC. Translating gives CASSEATSGAQETQYF.

The chain carries TRBV7-9 and TRBJ2-1, with D uncertain. From germline, CDR1 is SEHNR and CDR2 FQNEAQ (reference sequence). The V end lost 7 bases, the J end lost 6 bases, and 7 bases lay between the germline ends. CDR3 length: 11 residues. CDR3 loop: CASTFTNEQFF. DNA of the CDR3: TGTGCCAGCACCTTCACCAATGAGCAGTTCTTC.

The chain carries TRBV10-2 and TRBJ2-5, with 9 positions matching TRBD2. In germline, CDR1 is WSHSY, CDR2 SAAADI. V lost 4 bases to trimming and J lost 2 bases; unmatched junction nucleotides: 2. This CDR3 contains 14 residues. The CDR3 nucleotides are TGCGCCAGCAGTGTAGCGGGGGCACAAGAGACCCAGTACTTC. It specifies CASSVAGAQETQYF.

V usage is TRBV5-1 and J usage is TRBJ1-2; 7 nucleotides match TRBD1. Looked up from germline, CDR1 is SGHRS and CDR2 is YFSETQ. The CDR3 consists of 18 residues. Unmatched junction bases numbered 17, after V lost 2 bases and J lost 4 bases. The CDR3 region has the DNA TGCGCCAGCAGCTTAGGAGGGGGCGGTCCGCTCGGGAGCTATGGCTACACCTTC. Its protein product is CASSLGGGGPLGSYGYTF.

This clone was detected only once. V is TRBV7-9 and J is TRBJ2-1; 9 bases align to TRBD1. This CDR3 has 12 residues. V lost 5 bases and J lost 14; bases outside the gene matches: 7. The V gene's germline CDR1 is SEHNR and CDR2 FQNEAQ (reference sequence). This CDR3 is CASSTNRGQEFF. In nucleotides, the CDR3 is TGTGCCAGCAGCACAAACAGGGGGCAGGAGTTCTTC.

This clone was found a few times. The genes are TRBV4-1 and TRBJ1-2, with 8 bases identical to TRBD1. The length of the CDR3 is 16 residues. Trimming at V came to 1 base and at J to 1 base, leaving 5 bases not matched to a gene. Looked up from germline, CDR1 is MGHRA and CDR2 is YSYEKL. The CDR3 loop reads CASSQAGQGVNYGYTF. In nucleotides, the CDR3 is TGCGCCAGCAGCCAAGCCGGACAGGGAGTTAACTATGGCTACACCTTC.

V gene TRBV7-2 combines with J gene TRBJ1-3; D is ambiguous. V was trimmed by 4 bases and J by 0 bases, leaving 7 bases between them. Germline V gene sequence: CDR1 SGHTA, CDR2 FQGNSA. CDR3 length: 14 amino acids. This CDR3 is CASSSGPSGNTIYF. The CDR3, as DNA: TGTGCCAGCAGCTCCGGACCCTCTGGAAACACCATATATTTT.

This chain uses TRBV7-9 with TRBJ1-2; D perhaps matches TRBD1 (5 bases). CDR3 size: 16 residues. Trimming shortened V by 4 bases and J by 1 base, and 16 bases separated the two germline ends. Germline lookup yields CDR1 SEHNR and CDR2 FQNEAQ (reference sequence). CDR3 nucleotide sequence: TGTGCCAGCAGCTGGGGTAGGACACCCGGTAACTATGGCTACACCTTC. This sequence encodes CASSWGRTPGNYGYTF. Drawing the rest from reference TRBV7-9 and TRBJ1-2, the complete variable domain is DTGVSQNPRHKITKRGQNVTFRCDPISEHNRLYWYRQTLGQGPEFLTYFQNEAQLEKSRLLSDRFSAERPKGSFSTLEIQRTEQGDSAMYLCASSWGRTPGNYGYTFGSGTRLTVV.

This clone was counted a few times. The chain is built from TRBV30 and TRBJ2-3; the D is unclear. In germline, CDR1 is GTSNPN, CDR2 SVGIG (reference sequence). This CDR3 is 13 amino acids long. V dropped 0 bases and J dropped 1 base, with 5 bases sitting between them. CDR3 region: CAWSVHRTDTQYF. The CDR3 region has the DNA TGTGCCTGGAGTGTTCACCGCACAGATACGCAGTATTTT.

The chain links TRBV6-8 to TRBJ2-7, with D hard to call. The CDR3 sequence is 12 residues long. CDR1 is MNHGY, CDR2 SAAAGT, per germline. Trimming took 3 bases from V and 3 from J, leaving 6 bases between them. The CDR3 DNA reads TGTGCCAGCAGTTATGACAACTACGAGCAGTACTTC. This codes for CASSYDNYEQYF.

The chain links TRBV2 to TRBJ1-5; TRBD1 matches at 11 bases. Germline V lookup: CDR1 SNHLY, CDR2 FYNNEI. The CDR3 consists of 15 residues. Trimming at V came to 6 bases and at J to 5 bases, leaving 6 bases not matched to a gene. The DNA for the CDR3 is TGTGCCAGCAGCGGACAGGGGGCAGGGGATCAGCCCCAGCATTTT. Translating it yields CASSGQGAGDQPQHF.

V gene TRBV10-2 combines with J gene TRBJ2-1; 9 nucleotides align to TRBD1. The CDR3 is 12 amino acids. Germline CDR1 reads WSHSY; CDR2 reads SAAADI. Trimming removed 7 bases from V and 11 bases from J; junction bases left unmatched: 6. CDR3 coding DNA: TGCGCCAGCACCGCGGGACAGGGTAAGCAGTTCTTC. Protein: CASTAGQGKQFF.

The genes are TRBV29-1 and TRBJ1-1; TRBD1 is a possible D gene (6 bases). Trimming removed 6 bases from V and 2 bases from J, with 16 bases in between. The CDR3 runs 14 residues. Germline V lookup: CDR1 SQVTM, CDR2 ANQGSEA. CDR3: CSVVTGRRNTEAFF. CDR3 nucleotides: TGCAGCGTCGTCACAGGGAGGCGAAACACTGAAGCTTTCTTT.

This clone turned up a few times. The chain joins TRBV7-8 to TRBJ1-6; D is unclear. The CDR3 is made up of 15 amino acids. The V end was cut by 7 bases, the J end by 2 bases, with 12 bases between. Per germline, CDR1 SGHVS and CDR2 FQNEAQ. The CDR3 DNA follows: TGTGCCAGCACCCTCGATGGGACCTATAATTCACCCCTCCACTTT. Protein product: CASTLDGTYNSPLHF. The whole variable domain, filled in from reference TRBV7-8 and TRBJ1-6, reads GAGVSQSPRYKVAKRGQDVALRCDPISGHVSLFWYQQALGQGPEFLTYFQNEAQLDKSGLPSDRFFAERPEGSVSTLKIQRTQQEDSAVYLCASTLDGTYNSPLHFGNGTRLTVT.

V and J are TRBV14 and TRBJ2-7; D is perhaps TRBD1 (5 bases). The germline V and J ends were trimmed by 1 base and 6 bases, with 13 bases remaining between them. The CDR3 length is 14 residues. From germline, CDR1 is SGHDN and CDR2 FVKESK. The CDR3 region is CASSQVAGRGEQYF. CDR3 DNA sequence: TGTGCCAGCAGCCAAGTGGCAGGTAGGGGCGAGCAGTACTTC.

The V call is TRBV18, the J call TRBJ2-3; D is possibly TRBD2 (6 bases). Per the germline V gene, CDR1 is KGHSH and CDR2 is LQKENI. This CDR3 region has 15 residues. V shed 3 bases and J shed 2 bases, with 12 bases lying between them. DNA for the CDR3: TGTGCCAGCTCACCGGTAGGAGGGTTCACAGATACGCAGTATTTT. Amino acid sequence: CASSPVGGFTDTQYF.

The gene calls are TRBV12-5 and TRBJ1-1, with TRBD1 matching over 8 bases. After removal of 9 bases from V and 3 bases from J, the junction contained 9 bases not matched to a gene. CDR3 size: 14 residues. Germline V gene data show CDR1 as LGHNT and CDR2 as FRNRAP. CDR3 bases: TGTGCTAGCCTCCAAGACAGGGGAGACACTGAAGCTTTCTTT. This sequence encodes CASLQDRGDTEAFF.

The rearrangement links TRBV14 to TRBJ2-3; 14 positions agree with TRBD2. This CDR3 spans 16 amino acids. CDR1 SGHDN and CDR2 FVKESK come from the germline V gene. V shed 4 bases and J 9 bases; nucleotides not matched to a gene: 9. This chain's CDR3 is CASSLKTSGRAGTQYF. CDR3 in DNA: TGTGCCAGCAGCCTAAAGACTAGCGGGAGGGCCGGGACGCAGTATTTT.

This sequence joins TRBV7-6 and TRBJ2-7; 8 bases map to TRBD2. After removal of 0 bases from V and 8 bases from J, the junction contained 9 bases not matched to a gene. In germline, CDR1 is SGHVS, CDR2 FNYEAQ. This CDR3 is built from 15 residues. The CDR3 reads CASSLASGGGNQQYF. The CDR3 region has the DNA TGTGCCAGCAGCTTAGCGAGCGGGGGCGGAAATCAGCAGTACTTC. The full variable domain, its missing parts supplied by reference TRBV7-6 and TRBJ2-7, is GAGVSQSPRYKVTKRGQDVALRCDPISGHVSLYWYRQALGQGPEFLTYFNYEAQQDKSGLPNDRFSAERPEGSISTLTIQRTEQRDSAMYRCASSLASGGGNQQYFGPGTRLTVT.

The chain employs TRBV19 and TRBJ2-7, with 7 nucleotides matching TRBD1. The CDR3 consists of 14 residues. With 2 bases clipped from V and 4 bases from J, the junction kept 5 bases outside the gene matches. Germline V gene lookup returns CDR1 LNHDA and CDR2 SQIVND (reference sequence). The CDR3 sequence is CASSIKGGRYEQYF. The CDR3 DNA is TGTGCCAGTAGTATAAAAGGGGGCAGGTACGAGCAGTACTTC.

By proportion, this clone is large. The V and J genes are TRBV18 and TRBJ1-5, with D hard to call. V lost 3 bases to trimming and J lost 2 bases, with 2 bases between them. Germline lookup yields CDR1 KGHSH and CDR2 LQKENI. This CDR3 is built from 12 residues. DNA of the CDR3: TGTGCCAGCTCACCTGGCAATCAGCCCCAGCATTTT. Translating it yields CASSPGNQPQHF.

V is TRBV5-1 and J is TRBJ1-2; 7 bases line up with TRBD1. The length of the CDR3 is 16 residues. The germline gives CDR1 SGHRS, CDR2 YFSETQ. V lost 3 bases to trimming and J lost 2 bases; unmatched junction nucleotides: 10. The CDR3 nucleotides read TGCGCCAGCAGCTGGGGAGGGGGCGAGGAGAACTATGGCTACACCTTC. Its translation: CASSWGGGEENYGYTF.

The V and J genes are TRBV7-2 and TRBJ2-5; perhaps TRBD2 as D (7 bases). The CDR3 has 15 amino acids. Trimming took 5 bases from V and 3 from J, leaving 16 bases between them. Germline V gene sequence: CDR1 SGHTA, CDR2 FQGNSA. CDR3 sequence: CASSRGAWKKETQYF. For the CDR3, the DNA is TGTGCCAGCAGCCGGGGGGCCTGGAAAAAAGAGACCCAGTACTTC.

This chain uses TRBV7-9 with TRBJ1-2; D is possibly TRBD1 (6 bases). The CDR3 extends over 18 amino acids. Per the germline V gene, CDR1 is SEHNR and CDR2 is FQNEAQ (reference sequence). V lost 1 base to trimming and J lost 4 bases, with 22 bases between them. In DNA form, the CDR3 reads TGTGCCAGCAGCTTAGGGCTTGGGGCAGGGGAGGTTCGCTATGGCTACACCTTC. Residues: CASSLGLGAGEVRYGYTF.